What follows describes a single TCR beta chain. Its antigen is not yet known. Base qualities are not recorded, but no much larger clone differs from it by a single base. The record originates from a study of naive and memory T cell subsets (dated by TCRdb to the late 2010s). About the study as a whole: The study applied an open-source, UMI-based TCR alpha and beta sequencing pipeline to sorted naive and memory peripheral blood T cell subsets. IgG serology results and the functional CMV T cell responses were in complete agreement. RNA was DNase-treated and reverse transcribed with TCR constant-region primers, mostly using SuperScript III.

The library was made by UMI-ligation and nested PCR. The beta constant-region primer consisted of an equimolar mixture of two oligonucleotides that together covered TRBC1 and TRBC2. T4 RNA ligase 1 ligated a single-stranded oligonucleotide carrying the SP2 primer and a 12-nucleotide UMI to the cDNA 3' end. Four rounds of PCR, combining the SP2 primer with nested alpha and beta constant-region primers, were used to amplify the ligated cDNA. Incubation of the ligation reaction was carried out at 16 degrees C for about 18-25 hours. To avoid over-amplification, PCR2 was usually performed as a SYBR Green qPCR and halted once a predetermined threshold was reached. All purifications after the first were performed with Agencourt AMPure XP magnetic beads. Library quantification was done by Qubit, followed by a TapeStation check on which the main peak was expected at around 650 bp. Pooled libraries were sequenced on an Illumina MiSeq with v2 2x251 paired-end kits, typically giving about 0.85-2.3 million reads per sample. Libraries were pooled at about 4 nM per sample, and roughly 4.5-7.5% PhiX was added to improve cluster recognition. The paper's processing steps were these. Using tag matching that tolerated one base-pair mismatch, Decombinator assigned V and J genes to FASTQ reads that had been processed by Demultiplexor. Collapsinator relied on UMIs to fix sequencing errors as well as frequency errors caused by PCR heterogeneity. CDR3Translator translated TCRs and extracted CDR3s from the conserved cysteine to the FGXG phenylalanine, flagging non-productive sequences. Repertoires were subsampled to equal numbers of UMI-defined TCRs before Gini, Shannon entropy and inverse Simpson indices were calculated. Power-law fits to clonotype abundance distributions were performed by maximum likelihood within the linear range. On one naive CD8 sample, the pipeline and MIGEC gave similar UMI counts, unique TCR numbers and clonal distributions. The repertoires were searched for 5,500 to 8,000 CMV-associated CDR3 sequences that had been compiled from VDJdb and a published dataset. TCRdb trimmed the raw reads at Q25, called clones with MiXCR and kept productive beta chains. When rows share a CDR3 protein, they turn into one entry using the most common DNA and genes. TCRdb's processing, not the authors' own work, is the source of the V and J calls. For this sample the table gives 75,000 to 85,000 distinct CDR3 sequences, of which about an eighth were detected only once. Roughly 0.84% of the sample is held by the ten biggest clonotypes.

Broader findings and caveats from the paper: A clonotype was defined as a single alpha or beta chain sequence rather than as a paired alpha/beta receptor. RNA-based TCR counts may be affected by expression changes linked to T cell activation and differentiation. A power law was followed by TCR abundance, with an exponent that differed between naive and memory subsets but was consistent across the three individuals. The repertoire findings for the naive and memory subsets could not be validated, as no ground truth was available. After error correction, over 95% of naive TCR sequences appeared only once, giving much steeper abundance distributions than memory subsets. In both CD4 and CD8 cells, the Gini index increased while Shannon and inverse Simpson diversity decreased from naive through CM, EM and EMRA.

TCR alpha and beta chain libraries were amplified separately from the second PCR step onward. CMV status of each donor was established by measuring IFNgamma production from CD4+ T cells after fresh PBMCs were stimulated overnight with CMV viral lysate. Miltenyi beads were used first to positively select CD4 T cells, and CD8 T cells were then positively selected from the CD4-negative fraction. Cells stained for CD3, CD4, CD8, CD45RA, CD27 and a live/dead dye were sorted on a BD Aria II into four subsets by CD45RA and CD27. Blood came from a few healthy volunteers, each fractionated into CD4 and CD8 T cells and then into four differentiation subsets. Approximately 0.13 L of peripheral blood was drawn per donor, and PBMC were isolated by Ficoll-Paque PLUS density-gradient centrifugation. The sorted cells were lysed in RLT buffer, after which RNA was extracted using a Qiagen RNeasy kit and kept at -80 degrees C.

The sample taken for sequencing was central memory CD4+ T cells from blood. The cell subset or site label of this sample denotes: central memory, CD45RA- CD27+. The TCR comes from a human donor in good health.

Read as DNA, the sequence is TGTGCCAGCAGTTCAGCCTCCGGGACAAGATACAATGAGCAGTTCTTC. This gives the protein CASSSASGTRYNEQFF. In this chain, TRBV28 is recombined with TRBJ2-1; the D gene is perhaps TRBD1, on 6 matching bases. For CDR1 and CDR2, the germline V gene lists MDHEN and SYDVKM. The junction shows trimming of 4 bases on V and 4 bases on J, plus 17 bases between the germline ends. The CDR3, from cysteine to phenylalanine, totals 16 residues. Only the CDR3 region is kept as DNA, spanning 48 bases read in frame from base 1.